The next 12 T cell receptor beta chains were all read from a single sample in a study of T cell responses to AZD1222 COVID-19 vaccine. Only in-frame clones appear in the TCRdb table, and some are missing; sequencing was by immunoSEQ multiplex PCR. This table has roughly 150,000 clones, around nine tenths appearing once. Specimen: peripheral blood, collected 28 days after the second AZD1222 dose. The receptors here all came from an adult who received the AZD1222 COVID-19 vaccine.

The chain is built from TRBV5-1 and TRBJ2-3; 11 bases are shared with TRBD2. The germline V gene encodes CDR1 SGHRS and CDR2 YFSETQ. Trimming took 4 bases from V and 8 from J; bases not matched to a gene: 12. The CDR3 is 16 amino acids. CDR3 bases: TGCGCCAGCAGCCCACAGCTAGCGGGGGGTAGGGGTACGCAGTATTTT. This gives the protein CASSPQLAGGRGTQYF.

The chain is built from TRBV19 and TRBJ1-5, with no clear D. Trimming pared 7 bases from V and 9 bases from J, leaving 22 bases between. The CDR3 runs 15 residues. Germline loops: CDR1 LNHDA, CDR2 SQIVND (reference sequence). The CDR3 protein is CASMGMGSPLRPQHF. CDR3 bases: TGTGCCAGTATGGGAATGGGCTCCCCGCTCCGGCCCCAGCATTTT. The full variable domain, completed using reference TRBV19 and TRBJ1-5, is DGGITQSPKYLFRKEGQNVTLSCEQNLNHDAMYWYRQDPGQGLRLIYYSQIVNDFQKGDIAEGYSVSREKKESFPLTVTSAQKNPTAFYLCASMGMGSPLRPQHFGDGTRLSIL.

The chain is built from TRBV5-1 and TRBJ1-5; D not resolved. The CDR3 runs 13 residues. V lost 2 bases, J lost 6 bases, and 9 bases lay in between. Germline CDR1 is SGHRS and CDR2 is YFSETQ. The CDR3 DNA is TGCGCCAGCAGCTTTTTGGGAAGTCAGCCCCAGCATTTT. Its protein is CASSFLGSQPQHF.

This rearrangement joins TRBV29-1 to TRBJ2-4, with 7 bases lining up with TRBD2. Germline CDR1 reads SQVTM; CDR2 reads ANQGSEA. CDR3 length equals 14 residues. Trimming took 4 bases from V and 3 from J; bases not matched to a gene: 6. CDR3 loop: CSVVGRVNKNIQYF. The CDR3 DNA follows: TGCAGCGTTGTGGGGAGGGTCAACAAAAACATTCAGTACTTC.

The chain is built from TRBV10-3 and TRBJ1-4; a weak D match, TRBD1 (5 bases). The CDR3 has 13 residues. CDR1 ENHRY and CDR2 SYGVKD come from the germline V gene. The V end was cut by 0 bases, the J end by 8 bases, with 7 bases between. The CDR3: CAISESTAEKLFF. The CDR3, as DNA: TGTGCCATCAGTGAGTCGACAGCCGAAAAACTGTTTTTT.

This chain connects TRBV19 to TRBJ1-5; the D is unclear. Germline lookup yields CDR1 LNHDA and CDR2 SQIVND (reference sequence). The ends were cut back, 6 bases at V and 2 bases at J, with 14 bases in the middle. CDR3 length: 15 amino acids. The CDR3 sequence: CASRTSSDGNQPQHF. CDR3 nucleotide sequence: TGTGCCAGTAGGACCTCCAGCGACGGCAATCAGCCCCAGCATTTT.

V is TRBV5-1 and J is TRBJ1-4; possibly TRBD1 for D (6 bases). The V and J ends lost 7 bases and 6 bases respectively, with 16 bases between them. This CDR3 contains 14 residues. The V gene's germline CDR1 is SGHRS and CDR2 YFSETQ. The CDR3 is CASGITGFDEKLFF. CDR3 sequence (DNA): TGCGCCAGCGGAATAACAGGGTTTGATGAAAAACTGTTTTTT. Drawing the rest from reference TRBV5-1 and TRBJ1-4, the complete variable domain is KAGVTQTPRYLIKTRGQQVTLSCSPISGHRSVSWYQQTPGQGLQFLFEYFSETQRNKGNFPGRFSGRQFSNSRSEMNVSTLELGDSALYLCASGITGFDEKLFFGSGTQLSVL.

This chain uses TRBV5-6 with TRBJ2-7; D is uncertain. Per the germline V gene, CDR1 is SGHDT and CDR2 is YYEEEE. The ends were cut back, 1 base at V and 4 bases at J, with 15 bases in the middle. CDR3 size: 15 residues. The DNA of the CDR3 is TGTGCCAGCAGCTTGTGGGTAAGGGCCCCTTACGAGCAGTACTTC. This translates into CASSLWVRAPYEQYF.

This rearrangement joins TRBV28 to TRBJ1-6; perhaps TRBD1 as D (6 bases). Germline lookup yields CDR1 MDHEN and CDR2 SYDVKM. The CDR3 covers 13 residues. The V end lost 7 bases, the J end lost 6 bases, and 10 bases lay between the germline ends. As DNA, the CDR3 is TGTGCCAGCACGGCAGGGGTTAATTCACCCCTCCACTTT. Its translation is CASTAGVNSPLHF.

This rearrangement joins TRBV2 to TRBJ1-1, with 10 bases matching TRBD1. Germline CDR1 reads SNHLY; CDR2 reads FYNNEI. Losses at the gene ends were 9 bases for V and 1 base for J; bases not matched to a gene: 8. The CDR3 consists of 15 residues. The CDR3: CASTQRTGGNTEAFF. CDR3 sequence (DNA): TGTGCCAGTACCCAAAGGACAGGGGGGAACACTGAAGCTTTCTTT.

The V and J genes are TRBV3-1 (or the pseudogene TRBV3-2) and TRBJ2-4; D might be TRBD1 (6 bases). The CDR3 runs to 14 residues. Germline V lookup: CDR1 LGHDT, CDR2 YNNKEL (reference sequence). V dropped 4 bases and J dropped 8 bases, with 15 bases sitting between them. CDR3 DNA: TGTGCCAGCAGCCCACTCGGGACAACGGACATTCAGTACTTC. Translating gives CASSPLGTTDIQYF.

The chain uses TRBV9 and TRBJ2-5, with 11 bases identical to TRBD2. CDR1 and CDR2 from the germline V gene are SGDLS and YYNGEE. Germline trimming cut 0 bases from V and 5 bases from J; bases unmatched to any gene: 6. The CDR3 loop spans 16 amino acids. The CDR3 is CASSVGNSGGVETQYF. In DNA form, the CDR3 reads TGTGCCAGCAGCGTAGGAAATAGCGGGGGGGTGGAGACCCAGTACTTC.